This entry lists 5 T cell receptor beta chains sequenced from one sample in a study of shared clonotypes between healthy human individuals. TCRdb keeps only in-frame clones here, not all; method: immunoSEQ multiplex PCR. The data hold more than 400,000 clones, with around 73% observed a single time. The sequencing input was PBMCs. Source of these receptors: a woman aged 40 to 49 in good health. Some clones in this sample may be carry-over from other donors' samples.

The CDR3 here is CASSFFGRDVDTQYF. The CDR3 nucleotides read TGCGCCAGCAGCTTCTTCGGCAGGGATGTAGATACGCAGTATTTT. The chain is built from TRBV5-1 and TRBJ2-3, with D possibly TRBD1 on 5 matching bases. From germline, CDR1 is SGHRS and CDR2 YFSETQ. The V end lost 2 bases, the J end lost 5 bases, and 15 bases lay between the germline ends. The CDR3 loop spans 15 amino acids.

This chain connects TRBV7-2 to TRBJ2-2, with a tentative D call TRBD2 (5 bases). The V end was cut by 5 bases, the J end by 0 bases, with 10 bases between. This CDR3 spans 15 amino acids. The germline CDR1 and CDR2 sequences are SGHTA and FQGNSA. The CDR3 bases are TGTGCCAGCAGCCGTAGGACTTCGAACACCGGGGAGCTGTTTTTT. This translates into CASSRRTSNTGELFF.

J is TRBJ2-2 and V is TRBV7-3, with TRBD2 identical over 8 bases. The length of the CDR3 is 16 residues. Germline CDR1 and CDR2: SGHTA and FQGTGA. Trimming cost V 2 bases and J 3 bases; bases outside gene matches: 5. The CDR3 nucleotides are TGTGCCAGCAGCTTACGAGCGGGAGACCACACCGGGGAGCTGTTTTTT. It encodes CASSLRAGDHTGELFF.

The rearrangement joins TRBV28 to TRBJ1-5; D call uncertain. Trimming removed 6 bases at V and 9 bases at J, with 12 bases between. CDR1 is MDHEN, CDR2 SYDVKM, per germline. This CDR3 has 12 residues. CDR3: CASRPIFAPQHF. In nucleotides, the CDR3 is TGTGCCAGCAGGCCGATCTTCGCGCCCCAGCATTTT.

The rearrangement joins TRBV5-4 to TRBJ2-7, with 12 bases that match TRBD2. Unmatched junction bases numbered 9, after V lost 4 bases and J lost 4 bases. This CDR3 is built from 16 residues. The germline V gene encodes CDR1 SGHNT and CDR2 YYREEE (reference sequence). This CDR3 reads CASSGGLAGTAYEQYF. In DNA, the CDR3 is TGTGCCAGCAGCGGGGGACTAGCGGGTACCGCTTACGAGCAGTACTTC.